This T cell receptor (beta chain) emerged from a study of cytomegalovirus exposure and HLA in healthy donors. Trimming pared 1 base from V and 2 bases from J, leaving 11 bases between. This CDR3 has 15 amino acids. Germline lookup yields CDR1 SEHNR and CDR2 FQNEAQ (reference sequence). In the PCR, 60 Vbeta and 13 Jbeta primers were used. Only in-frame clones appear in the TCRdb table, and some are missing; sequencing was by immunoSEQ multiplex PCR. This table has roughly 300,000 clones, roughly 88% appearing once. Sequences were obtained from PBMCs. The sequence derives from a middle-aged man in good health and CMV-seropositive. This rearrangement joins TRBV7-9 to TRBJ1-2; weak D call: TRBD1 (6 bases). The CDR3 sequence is CASSLEGGRNYGYTF. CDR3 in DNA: TGTGCCAGCAGCTTAGAGGGGGGGCGCAACTATGGCTACACCTTC.